What follows are 13 T cell receptor beta chains derived from one specimen sequenced in a study of blood T cells in healthy people across ages. It was with a sample-barcoded 5' primer and a J-beta primer mix that a second PCR of roughly 6 to 12 cycles was run. Each CDR3 protein is one row after TCRdb ran MiXCR on the 5' RACE reads. The table records about a million distinct CDR3 sequences, approximately 38% of them present only once. Sequenced input: blood. Every receptor here comes from a man between 18 and 29 years old in good health.

The chain has TRBV2 and TRBJ2-7; D is unclear. The germline V gene has CDR1 SNHLY and CDR2 FYNNEI. Trimming pared 5 bases from V and 0 bases from J, leaving 11 bases between. This CDR3 has 14 residues. The CDR3 loop is CASSPGEISYEQYF. The CDR3 region has the DNA TGTGCCAGCAGTCCTGGTGAGATCTCCTACGAGCAGTACTTC.

The chain couples TRBV20-1 to TRBJ1-2, with D uncertain. The CDR3 is made up of 16 amino acids. V dropped 3 bases and J dropped 4 bases, with 21 bases sitting between them. The germline V gene has CDR1 DFQATT and CDR2 SNEGSKA (reference sequence). CDR3 nucleotide sequence: TGCAGTGCTAGCGCGATAGGGCAGGAGAGAGCCTATGGCTACACCTTC. This sequence encodes CSASAIGQERAYGYTF.

About this clonotype itself: The germline gene is not matched at one end of the junction; a read error may be the cause. The chain recombines TRBV7-2 with TRBJ1-5, with TRBD1 identical over 7 bases. The CDR3 totals 15 residues. The germline V gene encodes CDR1 SGHTA and CDR2 FQGNSA. Written as DNA, the CDR3 is TGTGCCAACAGCGCGGACAGGCCTAGCAATCAGCCCCAGCATTTT. This gives the protein CANSADRPSNQPQHF.

V and J are TRBV25-1 and TRBJ2-5; D possibly corresponds to TRBD1 (6 bases). CDR3 length equals 14 residues. With 10 bases removed from V and 0 bases from J, the gap between germline ends came to 15 bases. Germline V lookup: CDR1 MGHDK, CDR2 SYGVNS. The CDR3 loop reads CATSRQEYQETQYF. In nucleotides, the CDR3 is TGTGCCACCTCACGACAGGAGTACCAAGAGACCCAGTACTTC.

V gene TRBV5-1 combines with J gene TRBJ1-2, with a possible D match to TRBD1 (6 bases). This CDR3 region has 16 residues. Trimming pared 5 bases from V and 4 bases from J, leaving 21 bases between. Per germline, CDR1 SGHRS and CDR2 YFSETQ. The CDR3 loop is CASSTGDRPATYGYTF. For the CDR3, the DNA is TGCGCCAGCAGTACCGGTGACAGGCCCGCCACCTATGGCTACACCTTC.

The chain has TRBV15 and TRBJ2-7; D ambiguous. The germline V and J ends were trimmed by 1 base and 7 bases, with 14 bases remaining between them. The length of the CDR3 is 14 residues. Germline CDR1 is LNHNV and CDR2 is YYDKDF (reference sequence). CDR3 in DNA: TGTGCCACCAGCAGAGTCCGTAGTCTCGATGAGCAGTACTTC. Its translation: CATSRVRSLDEQYF.

The chain uses TRBV9 and TRBJ2-3, with 10 bases identical to TRBD2. Germline V gene data show CDR1 as SGDLS and CDR2 as YYNGEE. The V and J ends lost 0 bases and 5 bases, in that order; junction bases with no gene match: 6. This CDR3 is 16 amino acids long. This chain's CDR3 is CASSVGAGGPGDTQYF. CDR3 DNA sequence: TGTGCCAGCAGCGTAGGAGCGGGGGGGCCCGGAGATACGCAGTATTTT. Supplemented by reference TRBV9 and TRBJ2-3, the full variable domain reads DSGVTQTPKHLITATGQRVTLRCSPRSGDLSVYWYQQSLDQGLQFLIQYYNGEERAKGNILERFSAQQFPDLHSELNLSSLELGDSALYFCASSVGAGGPGDTQYFGPGTRLTVL.

In this sample, this clonotype turned up a few times. This chain links TRBV7-7 with TRBJ2-7; no clear D. Germline CDR1 reads SSHAT; CDR2 reads FNYEAQ (reference sequence). The V gene lost 3 bases and the J gene lost 4 bases, with 16 bases spanning the gap. The CDR3 has 15 amino acids. CDR3 loop: CASSFAVTRLYEQYF. CDR3 sequence (DNA): TGTGCCAGCAGCTTCGCGGTCACCAGGCTATACGAGCAGTACTTC.

This clonotype was observed a single time. This chain joins TRBV27 and TRBJ1-6, with D maybe TRBD1 (5 bases). This CDR3 region has 12 residues. Germline-derived CDR1 and CDR2 are MNHEY and SMNVEV (reference sequence). V dropped 8 bases and J dropped 10 bases, with 12 bases sitting between them. This chain's CDR3 is CASGTIGSPLHF. The CDR3, as DNA: TGTGCCAGCGGGACGATAGGATCACCCCTCCACTTT.

The chain has TRBV5-6 and TRBJ1-1, with 7 bases lining up with TRBD1. Germline CDR1 reads SGHDT; CDR2 reads YYEEEE. V shed 4 bases, J shed 4 bases, and the junction held 10 bases outside the gene matches. The CDR3 runs to 15 residues. The CDR3 region has the DNA TGTGCCAGCAGCCTGACAGGGTTTTTTTTCACTGAAGCTTTCTTT. Its translation: CASSLTGFFFTEAFF.

The chain combines TRBV4-3 with TRBJ1-6; 10 bases align to TRBD1. CDR3 size: 14 residues. J lost 8 bases, V lost 4 bases, and 2 bases had no gene match. CDR1 is LGHNA, CDR2 YSLEER, per germline. The CDR3 here is CASSRGQGDSPLHF. Here the CDR3 DNA reads TGCGCCAGCAGCCGAGGACAGGGGGATTCACCCCTCCACTTT.

This clonotype showed up just a few times. The chain combines TRBV7-9 with TRBJ1-2; TRBD1 matches 7 bases. V gave up 5 bases and J gave up 0 bases; unmatched junction bases: 6. Germline CDR1 SEHNR, CDR2 FQNEAQ (reference sequence). CDR3 length: 15 residues. The CDR3 DNA is TGTGCCAGCAGCCAGGGACAGCGAGCTAACTATGGCTACACCTTC. It translates to CASSQGQRANYGYTF.

This clonotype was seen ten or more times. The chain couples TRBV5-1 to TRBJ1-1, with 8 nucleotides matching TRBD1. V gave up 4 bases and J gave up 4 bases; unmatched junction bases: 6. Germline CDR1 is SGHRS and CDR2 is YFSETQ. The CDR3 is made up of 14 amino acids. CDR3 sequence reads: CASSAGQGTTEAFF. CDR3 coding DNA: TGCGCCAGCAGCGCCGGACAGGGTACCACTGAAGCTTTCTTT.